Listed below are T cell receptor beta chains from one sample, sequenced in a study of OX40 agonist ivuxolimab in advanced cancers. Assay used: immunoSEQ multiplex PCR; TCRdb lists only in-frame clones, some missing. The repertoire holds 30,000 to 45,000 clones, around 80% seen once, with 1.5% to 2% in the top ten. Sequenced here: CD4+ or CD8+ T cells sorted from blood, sampled in a trial of the OX40 agonist ivuxolimab. The receptors shown here come from an adult with an advanced solid tumor such as melanoma, head and neck, liver or kidney cancer. Each CDR3 is given with its conserved first and last residue. The D gene is left open where the match is weak.

D gene,V gene,CDR3 protein
TRBD1,TRBV4-2,CASSLGQGPDTQYF
-,TRBV7-2,CASSLDRATNEKLFF
-,TRBV9,CASSVETAGGYGYTF
-,TRBV19,CASSMAITTDTQYF
TRBD1,TRBV14,CASSPPAQTGGSQETQYF
TRBD1,TRBV19,CASSIGDRGLAGNTIYF
TRBD1,TRBV5-7,CASSRDRGWSGNTIYF
-,TRBV19,CASSEGDRRNEQYF
TRBD1,TRBV27,CASSRQGLGNQPQHF
TRBD2,TRBV7-2,CASSFGTSGAQETQYF
-,TRBV15,CATSRDRVAHYYGYTF
TRBD1,TRBV28,CASSSGTGGNSPLHF
TRBD1,TRBV5-5,CASSLEEGAGYTF
-,TRBV5-1,CASTDSFYEQYF
-,TRBV28,CASSPGGLTNEKLFF
TRBD2,TRBV28,CASSTTLAGRSYEQYF
-,TRBV6-1,CASTQTAWTEAFF
-,TRBV13,CASTRFEGRSYTEAFF
TRBD1,TRBV6-5,CASGQGNSPLHF
TRBD1,TRBV28,CASSLIWTGHTEAFF
-,TRBV6-5,CASSYRGNQPQHF
TRBD2,TRBV7-2,CASSGGASQFF
TRBD2,TRBV6-5,CASSYVLAGGNEQFF
TRBD1,TRBV28,CASLPGPGQGASNEKLFF
TRBD1,TRBV5-4,CASSWGTGGGEKLFF
-,TRBV29-1,CSVEAGVEETQYF
-,TRBV21-1,CASEPSGYNEQFF
TRBD2,TRBV19,CASSGLAGVFEQYF
-,TRBV2,CASRQAGELFF
TRBD1,TRBV19,CATRDRGNQPQHF
-,TRBV12-2,CASRSITETKLDTQYF
TRBD1,TRBV19,CASSTWDRGYHNQPQHF
-,TRBV28,CASSPEQGSGYTF
TRBD1,TRBV6-6,CASREIQGNEAFF
-,TRBV20-1,CSAFQGDTQYF
-,TRBV7-2,CAIRSGTYSPLHF
-,TRBV28,CASSLVRGTLGTEAFF
-,TRBV2,CASSGRYSNQPQHF
-,TRBV5-4,CASSTVYSNQPQHF
-,TRBV7-9,CASSPWGGRGTDTQYF
TRBD1,TRBV25-1,CASGTFTGVETQYF
-,TRBV6-6,CASSEQSYYGYTF
-,TRBV28,CASSPLGEGDIQYF
-,TRBV18,CASSPTAYEQYF
-,TRBV6-1,CASNVDPARETQYF
TRBD2,TRBV5-4,CASSLGLAGGTDTQYF
-,TRBV19,CASRAGFSNQPQHF
-,TRBV27,CASSLGGAYNEQFF
-,TRBV19,CASSIRGQGQGINEQFF
TRBD1,TRBV6-6,CASSLRQGWNQPQHF
-,TRBV5-6,CASSLGQPSYNSPLHF